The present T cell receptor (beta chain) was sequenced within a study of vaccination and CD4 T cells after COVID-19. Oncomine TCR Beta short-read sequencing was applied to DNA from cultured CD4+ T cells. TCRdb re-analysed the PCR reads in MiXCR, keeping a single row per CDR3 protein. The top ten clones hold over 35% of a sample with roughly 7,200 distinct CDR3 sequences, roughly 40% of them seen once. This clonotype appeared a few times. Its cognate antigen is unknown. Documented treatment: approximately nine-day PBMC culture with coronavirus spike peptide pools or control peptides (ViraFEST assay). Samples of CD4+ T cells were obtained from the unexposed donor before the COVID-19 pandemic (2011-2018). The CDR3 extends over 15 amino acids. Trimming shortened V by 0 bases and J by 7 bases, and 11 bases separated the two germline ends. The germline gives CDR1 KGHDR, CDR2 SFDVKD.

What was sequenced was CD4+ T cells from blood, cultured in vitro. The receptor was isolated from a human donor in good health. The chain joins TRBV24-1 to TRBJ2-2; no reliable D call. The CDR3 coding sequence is TGTGCCACCAGTGATTTGAGTGGGGTGGTCGGGGAGCTGTTTTTT. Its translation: CATSDLSGVVGELFF.